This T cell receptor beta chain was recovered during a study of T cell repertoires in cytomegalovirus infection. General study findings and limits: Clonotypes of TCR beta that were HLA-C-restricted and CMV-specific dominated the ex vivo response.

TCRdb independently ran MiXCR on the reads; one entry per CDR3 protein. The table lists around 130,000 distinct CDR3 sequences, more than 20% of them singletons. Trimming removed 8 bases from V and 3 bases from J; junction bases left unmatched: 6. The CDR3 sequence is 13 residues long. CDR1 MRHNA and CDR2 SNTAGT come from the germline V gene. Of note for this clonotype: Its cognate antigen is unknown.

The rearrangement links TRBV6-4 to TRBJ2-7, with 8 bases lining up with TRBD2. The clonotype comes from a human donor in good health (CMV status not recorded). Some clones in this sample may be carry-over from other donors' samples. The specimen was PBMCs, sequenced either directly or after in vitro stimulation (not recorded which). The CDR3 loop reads CASRGGGLYEQYV. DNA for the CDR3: TGTGCCAGCCGGGGGGGGGGTCTCTACGAGCAGTACGTC.